This T cell receptor beta chain is drawn from a study of blood T cells in healthy people across ages. Germline CDR1 is ENHRY and CDR2 is SYGVKD. The CDR3 has 16 amino acids. Healthy Caucasian individuals from Russia aged roughly 6 to 90 served as donors. Using a J-beta primer mix together with a sample-barcoded 5' primer, a second PCR was run for about 7 to 12 cycles. Each of the cDNA molecules was tagged by a template-switch adaptor with 12 random nucleotides. TCRdb fed the 5' RACE reads into MiXCR, producing one record per CDR3 protein. This table has 1.5 million to 2 million distinct CDR3 sequences, around half appearing once.

This receptor was obtained from a woman between 35 and 50 years old in good health. The sequencing input was blood. The chain links TRBV10-3 to TRBJ2-1; D is perhaps TRBD2 (5 bases). The J call is doubtful: the DNA matches TRBJ2-7 better. The CDR3: CAIGESGLGSYNEQYF. The CDR3 DNA sequence: TGTGCCATCGGGGAAAGCGGACTGGGTTCCTACAATGAGCAGTACTTC.